This passage covers 7 T cell receptor beta chains from one sample sequenced in a study of molecular identifiers for immune sequencing clone quantification. TCRdb called the PCR reads again in MiXCR, with one record for every CDR3 protein. The data hold around 480,000 distinct CDR3 sequences, with around 23% observed a single time. Sequences were obtained from naive CD8+ T cells from blood, with Jurkat cell RNA spiked in. The subset is: FACS-sorted CD8+CD4-CCR7+CD45RA+ naive T cells. The receptors derive from a human donor in good health. Some libraries in this study had Jurkat cell RNA spiked in.

This clonotype has only a few counts. Germline is not matched at one junction end, which may reflect a read error. This chain joins TRBV10-2 and TRBJ2-5, with D perhaps being TRBD1 or TRBD2 (5 bases each). Germline CDR1 reads WSHSY; CDR2 reads SAAADI. The CDR3 extends over 14 amino acids. The CDR3 coding sequence is TGCGCCAGCAGTTACGGGGCTTCGCTAGAGACCCGGTACTTC. Translated, it gives CASSYGASLETRYF.

In its sample, this clonotype was seen a few times. This chain links TRBV7-9 with TRBJ1-1; TRBD1 matches at 7 bases. Germline V gene lookup returns CDR1 SEHNR and CDR2 FQNEAQ (reference sequence). V lost 5 bases, J lost 1 base, and 10 bases stayed unmatched. CDR3 length: 16 amino acids. CDR3 protein: CASSRSGQDWNTEAFF. CDR3 sequence (DNA): TGTGCCAGCAGCCGCTCTGGACAGGATTGGAACACTGAAGCTTTCTTT.

The sample holds a few counts of this clonotype. This chain connects TRBV15 to TRBJ1-3; 7 nucleotides align to TRBD1. CDR1 LNHNV and CDR2 YYDKDF come from the germline V gene (reference sequence). Trimming took 2 bases from V and 1 from J; bases not matched to a gene: 2. This CDR3 has 15 amino acids. As DNA, the CDR3 is TGTGCCACCAGCAGAAGACAGGGTTCTGGAAACACCATATATTTT. It specifies CATSRRQGSGNTIYF.

DNA of the CDR3: TGTGCCAGCATTAGCTCGGGCGCAGGGTATCACGGGGAGCTGTTTTTT. It is translated as CASISSGAGYHGELFF. The chain recombines TRBV6-1 with TRBJ2-2; weak D call: TRBD1 (5 bases). Trimming shortened V by 7 bases and J by 7 bases, and 22 bases separated the two germline ends. CDR3 size: 16 residues. CDR1 and CDR2 from the germline V gene are MNHNS and SASEGT.

The CDR3 DNA sequence: TGTGCCAGCAGCCCCGTGGGGGGCAGGGTCCCCTACGAGCAGTACTTC. Its translation is CASSPVGGRVPYEQYF. The chain employs TRBV28 and TRBJ2-7, with D perhaps assigned TRBD1 or TRBD2 (6 bases each). This CDR3 is built from 16 residues. Trimming removed 6 bases from V and 2 bases from J, with 20 bases in between. Germline values: CDR1 MDHEN, CDR2 SYDVKM. Together with reference TRBV28 and TRBJ2-7, the CDR3 gives the full variable domain: DVKVTQSSRYLVKRTGEKVFLECVQDMDHENMFWYRQDPGLGLRLIYFSYDVKMKEKGDIPEGYSVSREKKERFSLILESASTNQTSMYLCASSPVGGRVPYEQYFGPGTRLTVT.

Many counts were recorded for this clonotype. J is TRBJ2-7 and V is TRBV28; 10 bases align to TRBD2. CDR3 size: 15 residues. Germline CDR1 is MDHEN and CDR2 is SYDVKM. V shed 5 bases and J 0 bases; nucleotides not matched to a gene: 4. The CDR3 DNA reads as TGTGCCAGCAGTGGACTAGCGGCAAGCTCCTACGAGCAGTACTTC. It is translated as CASSGLAASSYEQYF.

This clonotype was found a few times. The chain couples TRBV29-1 to TRBJ1-2, with D tentatively TRBD1 (5 bases). Trimming pared 0 bases from V and 5 bases from J, leaving 19 bases between. Germline V lookup: CDR1 SQVTM, CDR2 ANQGSEA. The CDR3 covers 16 residues. The CDR3 DNA is TGCAGCGTTGAAGATCCCGGGGCGGGGGTCATGTATGGCTACACCTTC. It encodes CSVEDPGAGVMYGYTF.